Following are 9 T cell receptor beta chains from one sample sequenced in a study of T cells expressing NK-cell markers. TCRdb reanalyzed the 5' RACE reads and collapses them to one entry per CDR3 protein, without DNA. Listed are about 260,000 distinct CDR3 sequences; 0.39% falls within the top ten. The specimen sequenced was blood T cells: a sorted CD56 or NKG2C T cell subset, CD4+ or CD8+ T cells, or bulk PBMC T cells (not recorded which). Every receptor here comes from a man aged 18 to 35 in good health.

This chain links TRBV20-1 with TRBJ2-2. Germline values: CDR1 DFQATT, CDR2 SNEGSKA (reference sequence). The length of the CDR3 is 14 residues. The CDR3 region is CSAPPKTATGELFF.

The J gene is TRBJ2-7, the V gene TRBV20-1; TCRdb selects TRBD2, and the lack of DNA leaves this call unchecked. There are 15 residues in the CDR3. Per the germline V gene, CDR1 is DFQATT and CDR2 is SNEGSKA (reference sequence). CDR3 loop: CSAPYRLPGRNEQYF.

The chain recombines TRBV7-9 with TRBJ1-1; the TCRdb D gene call, TRBD1, has no DNA to confirm it. Germline CDR1 reads SEHNR; CDR2 reads FQNEAQ (reference sequence). There are 14 residues in the CDR3. CDR3 sequence reads: CASSFGTGSLPAFF.

The V call is TRBV10-3, the J call TRBJ2-3. There are 14 residues in the CDR3. The germline V gene has CDR1 ENHRY and CDR2 SYGVKD. This CDR3 reads CAISVATSTDTQYF.

The chain joins TRBV20-1 to TRBJ2-3; the TCRdb D gene call, TRBD1, has no DNA to confirm it. Germline lookup yields CDR1 DFQATT and CDR2 SNEGSKA (reference sequence). This CDR3 spans 15 amino acids. The CDR3 here is CSAEARGRSTDTQYF.

The rearrangement joins TRBV11-2 to TRBJ2-2; there is no DNA to check the TCRdb D call of TRBD1. This CDR3 is 16 amino acids long. Germline lookup yields CDR1 SGHAT and CDR2 FQNNGV. The CDR3: CASSLRTPRLTGELFF.

The chain uses TRBV4-2 and TRBJ2-1. The CDR3 extends over 16 amino acids. CDR1 LGHNA and CDR2 YNFKEQ come from the germline V gene. CDR3 in amino acids: CASSQEPQVSVNEQFF.

This chain links TRBV29-1 with TRBJ2-2; there is no DNA to check the TCRdb D call of TRBD1. CDR1 and CDR2 from the germline V gene are SQVTM and ANQGSEA. This CDR3 has 15 amino acids. CDR3 residues: CSVKKGPVNTGELFF.

J is TRBJ2-7 and V is TRBV29-1; TCRdb's D call, TRBD2, is unchecked because there is no DNA. This CDR3 spans 15 amino acids. Germline V gene data show CDR1 as SQVTM and CDR2 as ANQGSEA. Here the CDR3 reads CSVGGTSGSSYEQYF.